This T cell receptor beta chain derives from a study of Ad26.COV2.S vaccination and SARS-CoV-2 variants (dated by TCRdb to about 2021). Regarding the research as a whole: TCRbeta repertoire sequencing was used to assess the specificity and breadth of SARS-CoV-2-reactive T cell receptors after Ad26.COV2.S vaccination. A total of around 32 samples were included in the TCR-sequenced set, comprising roughly 19 Ad26.COV2.S vaccine recipients, 5 placebo recipients and 8 SARS-CoV-2 convalescent individuals. Beyond this particular receptor, the publication reports: After vaccination, spike-specific CD8+ and CD4+ T cell responses were reported to show substantial breadth. The authors noted that total T cell responses may have been underestimated by the TCR breadth and depth analyses. Vaccine and placebo recipients had similar non-spike TCR breadth, a finding consistent with the vaccine containing only spike. Spike-specific TCR breadth was higher in Ad26.COV2.S recipients than in placebo recipients (P = 0.0014).

With regard to this clone: The antigen it recognizes is unknown. Per-base qualities were not stored, and no clone one base away is much larger.

TCRbeta CDR3 regions were sequenced with the immunoSEQ Assay. After extraction, genomic DNA underwent amplification by bias-controlled multiplex PCR, followed by high-throughput sequencing. The published analysis was carried out like this. To quantify the absolute abundance of every unique TCRbeta CDR3 region, sequences were collapsed and filtered. T cell fraction was estimated by normalization of TCRbeta template counts to usable DNA, with usable DNA being measured through amplification of reference genes present in all nucleated cells. Repertoire TCRs were annotated as SARS-CoV-2-specific by exact matching of V gene, CDR3 amino acid sequence and J gene to a known reactive TCR set. MIRA supplied the reference SARS-CoV-2 TCR set, which was filtered for enrichment in COVID-19-positive ImmuneCODE repertoires so that public or cross-reactive TCRs were removed. Based on the MIRA antigens, annotated TCRs were further analysed at the level of specific ORF or position within ORF. Breadth was defined as the number of annotated unique rearrangements divided by the total number of unique productive rearrangements, and depth was defined as the summed frequency of the annotated unique rearrangements. Two-sided Wilcoxon rank-sum tests were applied when comparing TCR breadth between groups. TCRdb stores this immuneACCESS table with in-frame sequences only. Part of the clones is absent; in the studies checked, under half of the shortfall reflects unresolved V genes, and no reason is known for the rest. V and J calls and clone size come straight from that table; D and trimming were deduced from the DNA. This sample holds just over 350,000 clones; just over 90% were observed only once. About 3.8% of the sample is taken by the ten largest.

The time point label, read with the paper, signifies: individuals recovered from natural SARS-CoV-2 infection. Unmatched junction bases come to 14, with V trimmed by 5 bases and J by 8 bases. CDR1 and CDR2 (SGHAT, FQNNGV) derive from the germline V gene. Inclusive of the bounding cysteine and phenylalanine, the CDR3 is 15 residues long. Only the CDR3 DNA stays, 45 bases, in frame from base 1. Material: peripheral blood, obtained after recovery from COVID-19. Recombination linked TRBV11-2 to TRBJ1-2; 7 bases in between match TRBD1. This TCR was recovered from a human donor who had recovered from COVID-19. The DNA is TGTGCCAGCAGCGATTACACAGGGGTTGAGGACGGCTACACCTTC. Its protein product is CASSDYTGVEDGYTF. Beyond the CDR3, the reference TRBV11-2 and TRBJ1-2 genes provide the residues; the full variable domain reads: EAGVAQSPRYKIIEKRQSVAFWCNPISGHATLYWYQQILGQGPKLLIQFQNNGVVDDSQLPKDRFSAERLKGVDSTLKIQPAKLEDSAVYLCASSDYTGVEDGYTFGSGTRLTVV.